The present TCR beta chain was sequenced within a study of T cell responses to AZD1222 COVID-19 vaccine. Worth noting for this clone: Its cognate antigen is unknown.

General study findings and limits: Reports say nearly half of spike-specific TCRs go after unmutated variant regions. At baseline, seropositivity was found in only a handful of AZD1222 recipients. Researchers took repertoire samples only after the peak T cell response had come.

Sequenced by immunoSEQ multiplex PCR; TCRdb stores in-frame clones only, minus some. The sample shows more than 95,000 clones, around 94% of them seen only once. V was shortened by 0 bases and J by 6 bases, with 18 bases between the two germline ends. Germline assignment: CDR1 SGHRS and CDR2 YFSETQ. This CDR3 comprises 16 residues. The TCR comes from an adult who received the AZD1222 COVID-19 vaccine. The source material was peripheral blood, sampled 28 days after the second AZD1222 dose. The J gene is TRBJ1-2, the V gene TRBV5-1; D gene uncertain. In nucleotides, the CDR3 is TGCGCCAGCAGCTTGGCGAAAATTACCACGAGGGATGGCTACACCTTC. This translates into CASSLAKITTRDGYTF.